This TCR beta chain derives from a study of shared clonotypes between healthy human individuals. Overall study context: Each donor contributed plates that comprised three CD4 naive, three CD4 memory, two CD8 naive and one CD8 memory.

A note on this clone: Its antigen is unidentified.

Findings and caveats of the study: Though the depth was large, rarefaction showed that sorted-subset sequencing was incomplete.

Germline V lookup: CDR1 MGHDK, CDR2 SYGVNS. V lost 6 bases and J lost 9; bases outside the gene matches: 5. The CDR3 contains 13 residues. Those who donated, Caucasian adults without exception, all lived in Nashville, Tennessee. Here immunoSEQ multiplex PCR was the method, and the copy in TCRdb shows in-frame clones only, minus some. The table records 1 million to 1.3 million clones, about 84% of them present only once. The sequencing input was memory CD4+ T cells from PBMCs. The subset is: CD45RA-negative fraction. This TCR was recovered from a man aged 18 to 29 in good health. Some clones in this sample may be carry-over from other donors' samples. The genes are TRBV25-1 and TRBJ2-7; 13 bases are a match to TRBD2. The chain's CDR3 is CASSGTSGTRQYF. DNA for the CDR3: TGTGCCAGCAGCGGGACTAGCGGGACCCGGCAGTACTTC.